A selection of T cell receptor beta chains follows, all from one sample in a study of T-cell memory formation after mild COVID-19. TCRdb independently ran MiXCR on the 5' RACE reads; one entry per CDR3 protein. The sample shows hundreds of thousands of distinct CDR3 sequences, roughly 15% of them seen only once. Input material: PBMCs or a T cell subset sorted from them (not recorded which). The origin of the receptors is a man younger than 35 who had mild COVID-19 (a few samples of this study predate the infection). Cell type and time point are not known. The CDR3 runs from the conserved cysteine through the conserved F or W. Each record gives: clone size, D gene, J gene, V gene, CDR3 protein, CDR3 DNA. A D gene is named only where the DNA matches it firmly. Size tells how often a clone was seen (once, few, many) or the class of an expanded clone, and some rows leave it out.

. . TRBJ2-1 TRBV18 CASSPFEAHEQFF TGTGCCAGCTCACCATTTGAGGCCCATGAGCAGTTCTTC
many . TRBJ2-7 TRBV6-2/TRBV6-3 CASSFRSSYEQYF TGTGCCAGCAGTTTTAGGAGTTCCTACGAGCAGTACTTC
few TRBD1 TRBJ2-7 TRBV9 CASSVGEPDRVESEQYF TGTGCCAGCAGCGTAGGGGAACCGGACAGGGTCGAAAGCGAGCAGTACTTC
. . TRBJ1-1 TRBV20-1 CSARADRRDTEAFF TGCAGTGCTAGAGCCGACAGACGGGACACTGAAGCTTTCTTT
few . TRBJ1-1 TRBV5-3 CARSLVRGLEAFF TGTGCCAGAAGCTTGGTTAGGGGCCTGGAAGCTTTCTTT
. . TRBJ1-1 TRBV29-1 CSVGRETEAFF TGCAGCGTCGGGAGGGAGACTGAAGCTTTCTTT
. TRBD1 TRBJ2-7 TRBV6-1 CASSDRGRSVEQYF TGTGCCAGCAGTGACAGGGGGCGGTCGGTCGAGCAGTACTTC
few TRBD2 TRBJ2-3 TRBV6-1 CASSRATSGGRFTDTQYF TGTGCCAGCAGTAGGGCGACTAGCGGGGGCCGGTTCACAGATACGCAGTATTTT
few . TRBJ1-1 TRBV4-1 CASSQGDGRAEAFF TGCGCCAGCAGCCAGGGGGACGGGAGGGCTGAAGCTTTCTTT
few . TRBJ2-5 TRBV29-1 CSVDGQLKETQYF TGCAGCGTAGACGGACAGCTAAAAGAGACCCAGTACTTC
many . TRBJ2-3 TRBV12-3/TRBV12-4 CASGHGDTQYF TGTGCCAGCGGGCATGGGGATACGCAGTATTTT
. . TRBJ1-4 TRBV5-6 CASSYTEKYEKLFF TGTGCCAGCAGTTATACTGAGAAGTATGAAAAACTGTTTTTT
. TRBD1 TRBJ1-2 TRBV28 CASKVGQQDGYTF TGTGCCAGCAAAGTGGGACAGCAGGACGGCTACACCTTC
few . TRBJ1-6 TRBV11-1 CASRGPTADSPLHF TGTGCCAGCAGGGGCCCAACGGCGGATTCACCCCTCCACTTT
. TRBD1 TRBJ2-2 TRBV6-5 CASSYSDRTTGELFF TGTGCCAGCAGTTACTCGGACAGGACCACCGGGGAGCTGTTTTTT
. TRBD1 TRBJ2-7 TRBV7-2 CASSFGQGDYEQYF TGTGCCAGCAGCTTCGGACAGGGGGACTACGAGCAGTACTTC
few TRBD1 TRBJ1-5 TRBV6-1 CASRVGQGGNQPQHF TGTGCCAGCAGGGTCGGACAGGGCGGCAATCAGCCCCAGCATTTT
many . TRBJ2-7 TRBV12-3/TRBV12-4 CASSFNLRAGDEQYF TGTGCCAGCAGTTTTAATCTTCGGGCCGGCGACGAGCAGTACTTC
many TRBD1 TRBJ2-5 TRBV15 CATSRDRGQETQYF TGTGCCACCAGCAGAGACAGGGGGCAAGAGACCCAGTACTTC
. . TRBJ1-2 TRBV27 CASSLGPRGYGYTF TGTGCCAGCAGCTTAGGTCCCAGGGGCTATGGCTACACCTTC
few TRBD1 TRBJ2-3 TRBV19 CASSRGQGSDTQYF TGTGCCAGTAGTAGAGGACAGGGCTCAGATACGCAGTATTTT
many . TRBJ1-2 TRBV5-1 CASSLTASYGYTF TGCGCCAGCAGCCTGACGGCCTCCTATGGCTACACCTTC
few TRBD1 TRBJ2-3 TRBV7-2 CASSSIQGWGTDTQYF TGTGCCAGCAGCTCGATACAGGGGTGGGGCACAGATACGCAGTATTTT
. . TRBJ2-6 TRBV6-2/TRBV6-3 CASSYLKGGGSGANVLTF TGTGCCAGCAGTTACCTCAAGGGGGGCGGCTCTGGGGCCAACGTCCTGACTTTC
few TRBD2 TRBJ2-2 TRBV7-2 CASSSGLAGALLGELFF TGTGCCAGCAGCTCGGGACTAGCGGGGGCTCTGCTCGGGGAGCTGTTTTTT
few TRBD1 TRBJ1-5 TRBV12-3/TRBV12-4 CASSGGQGDQPQHF TGTGCCAGCAGCGGGGGACAGGGAGATCAGCCCCAGCATTTT
. TRBD1 TRBJ1-2 TRBV7-2 CASSLGPGQGSWGYTF TGTGCCAGCAGCTTAGGTCCTGGACAGGGTAGTTGGGGCTACACCTTC
. . TRBJ1-5 TRBV7-2 CASSLGRGRRSNQPQHF TGTGCCAGCAGCTTAGGCAGAGGGCGTCGGAGCAATCAGCCCCAGCATTTT
. TRBD1 TRBJ2-3 TRBV2 CASSDQGVADTQYF TGTGCCAGCAGTGATCAGGGGGTTGCAGATACGCAGTATTTT
. . TRBJ1-5 TRBV28 CATGGGLDQPQHF TGTGCCACCGGCGGGGGGCTGGATCAGCCCCAGCATTTT
many . TRBJ1-5 TRBV7-2 CASSSQGDQPQHF TGTGCCAGCAGTTCCCAGGGAGATCAGCCCCAGCATTTT
. . TRBJ1-6 TRBV27 CASGFGGSPLHF TGTGCCAGCGGCTTCGGGGGTTCACCCCTCCACTTT
. . TRBJ1-2 TRBV4-2 CASSQGGPRSGTPGYTF TGTGCCAGCAGCCAAGGGGGACCGCGGAGCGGGACCCCTGGCTACACCTTC
. . TRBJ1-2 TRBV7-9 CASSRGWSPVNYGYTF TGTGCCAGCAGTCGAGGGTGGAGTCCAGTTAACTATGGCTACACCTTC
. TRBD2 TRBJ2-1 TRBV29-1 CSVDTLAGGSSYNEQFF TGCAGCGTTGATACTCTAGCGGGGGGCTCCTCCTACAATGAGCAGTTCTTC
few . TRBJ2-2 TRBV5-4 CASSTYDTGELFF TGTGCCAGCAGCACCTACGACACCGGGGAGCTGTTTTTT
. TRBD1 TRBJ1-1 TRBV7-2 CASSLGGQGYTEAFF TGTGCCAGCAGCTTAGGGGGACAGGGCTACACTGAAGCTTTCTTT
. . TRBJ2-5 TRBV5-4 CASSLPLTQETQYF TGTGCCAGCAGCTTACCTTTGACCCAAGAGACCCAGTACTTC
. . TRBJ2-1 TRBV5-1 CASSSDTGVINEQFF TGCGCCAGCAGCTCAGATACCGGGGTGATCAATGAGCAGTTCTTC
. . TRBJ2-2 TRBV6-5 CASSYSAPAGTRGGELFF TGTGCCAGCAGTTACAGTGCCCCCGCCGGGACCAGGGGCGGGGAGCTGTTTTTT
. TRBD1 TRBJ1-5 TRBV6-2/TRBV6-3 CASTRTGPNQPQHF TGTGCCAGCACGCGGACAGGGCCGAATCAGCCCCAGCATTTT
many . TRBJ2-3 TRBV4-2 CASSQGFSGYEDTQYF TGTGCCAGCAGCCAAGGATTCTCCGGTTATGAAGATACGCAGTATTTT
few . TRBJ2-3 TRBV7-2 CASSLRPPDRMTSNTQYF TGTGCCAGCAGCTTACGGCCCCCCGACAGGATGACTTCCAATACGCAGTATTTT
few . TRBJ2-2 TRBV28 CASSDSGPTGELFF TGTGCCAGCTCGGACAGCGGGCCCACCGGGGAGCTGTTTTTT
few . TRBJ2-7 TRBV27 CASSGGSRGEQYF TGTGCCAGCAGCGGGGGCAGCCGGGGGGAGCAGTACTTC
. TRBD2 TRBJ2-3 TRBV18 CASSPLAGAGDTQYF TGTGCCAGCTCACCACTAGCGGGGGCTGGAGATACGCAGTATTTT
few . TRBJ1-2 TRBV5-4 CASTKTGNYGYTF TGTGCCAGCACGAAGACGGGGAACTATGGCTACACCTTC
. TRBD1 TRBJ1-2 TRBV20-1 CSARPHRDRSYGYTF TGCAGTGCTAGACCCCACCGGGACAGGAGCTATGGCTACACCTTC
. . TRBJ2-2 TRBV28 CASSPRPNTGELFF TGTGCCAGCAGCCCCCGACCGAACACCGGGGAGCTGTTTTTT
. TRBD1 TRBJ2-7 TRBV4-2 CASSQGPGQDSPEQYF TGTGCCAGCAGCCAAGGCCCGGGACAGGATTCCCCCGAGCAGTACTTC
few TRBD2 TRBJ2-5 TRBV6-2/TRBV6-3 CASSYSSAGGYETQYF TGTGCCAGCAGTTACTCGTCAGCGGGGGGCTATGAGACCCAGTACTTC
few TRBD1 TRBJ2-7 TRBV6-5 CASSKTGGAWYEQYF TGTGCCAGCAGCAAGACAGGGGGCGCATGGTACGAGCAGTACTTC
. . TRBJ2-1 TRBV2 CASSFGGGYNEQFF TGTGCCAGCAGCTTCGGGGGTGGCTACAATGAGCAGTTCTTC